Below, 25 T cell receptor beta chains from the same sample are listed, as sequenced in a study of persistence of HIV-infected CD4 T cells. This was the immunoSEQ version 4 assay in survey mode. Generated by immunoSEQ multiplex PCR, the TCRdb table keeps only in-frame clones and is missing some. The sample shows 37,000 or so clones, roughly 80% of them seen only once. What these receptors recognize is not known. Cells were stimulated with CMV-infected fibroblast lysates at around 9.1 ug/mL. CD40L/CD69 double-negative CD45RO-high memory CD4+ T cells were collected. The starting material was CD4+ T cells sorted from PBMCs after roughly 20-hour stimulation, obtained from a patient who received antiretroviral therapy. The receptors were gathered from an adult man with HIV who was CMV-seropositive.

This chain joins TRBV6-5 and TRBJ1-2, with 7 bases lining up with TRBD1. In germline, CDR1 is MNHEY, CDR2 SVGAGI. This CDR3 has 15 amino acids. V dropped 2 bases and J dropped 4; count of bases not matched to a gene: 7. CDR3 protein: CASSYQKTGTYGYTF. CDR3 DNA: TGTGCCAGCAGTTACCAGAAGACAGGGACCTATGGCTACACCTTC.

The chain couples TRBV28 to TRBJ1-4; D possibly corresponds to TRBD1 (5 bases). From germline, CDR1 is MDHEN and CDR2 SYDVKM. The V and J ends lost 5 bases and 8 bases respectively, with 15 bases between them. The CDR3 extends over 14 amino acids. CDR3 residues: CASSTRGGEEKLFF. The CDR3 DNA reads as TGTGCCAGCAGTACTCGCGGGGGAGAGGAAAAACTGTTTTTT.

The genes are TRBV2 and TRBJ1-3; D might be TRBD1 (5 bases). Germline V gives CDR1 SNHLY, CDR2 FYNNEI. The CDR3 sequence is 14 residues long. With 5 bases removed from V and 0 bases from J, the gap between germline ends came to 8 bases. The CDR3 region is CASSTGLSGNTIYF. CDR3 bases: TGTGCCAGCAGTACAGGACTCTCTGGAAACACCATATATTTT.

The chain couples TRBV6-4 to TRBJ1-5; D gene unclear. The V end was cut by 2 bases, the J end by 0 bases, with 5 bases between. This CDR3 spans 14 amino acids. Germline values: CDR1 MRHNA, CDR2 SNTAGT. This CDR3 reads CASSDTYSNQPQHF. CDR3 bases: TGTGCCAGCAGTGACACTTATAGCAATCAGCCCCAGCATTTT.

The V call is TRBV19, the J call TRBJ2-1; D is perhaps TRBD2 (6 bases). Trimming removed 2 bases from V and 6 bases from J, with 17 bases in between. Germline CDR1 and CDR2: LNHDA and SQIVND (reference sequence). The CDR3 has 16 amino acids. Here the CDR3 DNA reads TGTGCCAGTAGTATACTCCCGGGCCTGGGGGGCAATGAGCAGTTCTTC. It encodes CASSILPGLGGNEQFF.

Regarding this clone: One end of the junction does not line up with germline, which may come from a read error. The chain has TRBV28 and TRBJ2-6; 7 bases are a match to TRBD2. The germline V gene encodes CDR1 MDHEN and CDR2 SYDVKM. The CDR3 covers 16 residues. CDR3 in DNA: TGTGCCGGCAGTTTGCCGGGGGGAGATGGGGCCAACGTCCTGACTTTC. As protein: CAGSLPGGDGANVLTF.

This rearrangement joins TRBV28 to TRBJ1-5; D is possibly TRBD1 (6 bases). Germline loops: CDR1 MDHEN, CDR2 SYDVKM. This CDR3 region has 16 residues. Trimming removed 9 bases from V and 5 bases from J, with 23 bases in between. CDR3 sequence (DNA): TGTGCCAGTCGCACCGGGGGGCTTCTGCTGGATCAGCCCCAGCATTTT. Translating it yields CASRTGGLLLDQPQHF.

This sequence joins TRBV19 and TRBJ1-5; D ambiguous. Trimming took 11 bases from V and 3 from J, leaving 17 bases between them. The CDR3 loop spans 14 amino acids. Germline V lookup: CDR1 LNHDA, CDR2 SQIVND (reference sequence). This CDR3 is CARPPGTFNQPQHF. Written as DNA, the CDR3 is TGTGCCCGACCCCCAGGCACCTTCAATCAGCCCCAGCATTTT.

This chain uses TRBV28 with TRBJ2-6, with a tentative D call TRBD2 (5 bases). Trimming cost V 6 bases and J 3 bases, with 24 bases left between them. This CDR3 contains 19 residues. Germline CDR1 and CDR2: MDHEN and SYDVKM. The CDR3 coding sequence is TGTGCCAGCAGGTCCCCAGGCCCCGCTGGGAGCTTTGGGGCCAACGTCCTGACTTTC. This gives the protein CASRSPGPAGSFGANVLTF.

The rearrangement uses TRBV5-1 and TRBJ1-2; D call uncertain. The V end was cut by 3 bases, the J end by 5 bases, with 14 bases between. Per the germline V gene, CDR1 is SGHRS and CDR2 is YFSETQ. The CDR3 loop spans 14 amino acids. Here the CDR3 DNA reads TGCGCCAGCAGCTCCCTGGAGGGAGCTTATGGCTACACCTTC. Translating gives CASSSLEGAYGYTF.

This chain joins TRBV5-1 and TRBJ1-2; TRBD1 matches at 8 bases. CDR1 and CDR2 from the germline V gene are SGHRS and YFSETQ. The trim removed 3 bases at V and 3 bases at J, leaving 4 bases unmatched. CDR3 length: 14 amino acids. The CDR3 is CASSWTGRDYGYTF. In DNA form, the CDR3 reads TGCGCCAGCAGCTGGACAGGGAGGGACTATGGCTACACCTTC. Full variable domain (remainder filled in from reference TRBV5-1 and TRBJ1-2): KAGVTQTPRYLIKTRGQQVTLSCSPISGHRSVSWYQQTPGQGLQFLFEYFSETQRNKGNFPGRFSGRQFSNSRSEMNVSTLELGDSALYLCASSWTGRDYGYTFGSGTRLTVV.

This clone was seen once. This chain links TRBV11-3 with TRBJ2-2; 7 bases match TRBD1. Germline V gene lookup returns CDR1 SGHNT and CDR2 YENEEA. The V and J ends lost 1 base and 4 bases, in that order; junction bases with no gene match: 6. The CDR3 spans 16 residues. This CDR3 reads CASSLGGQEVTGELFF. The CDR3 DNA sequence: TGTGCCAGCAGCTTAGGAGGACAGGAGGTCACCGGGGAGCTGTTTTTT.

This chain uses TRBV6-1 with TRBJ1-4, with D uncertain. This CDR3 contains 18 residues. Germline V gene data show CDR1 as MNHNS and CDR2 as SASEGT. The V end lost 4 bases, the J end lost 7 bases, and 25 bases lay between the germline ends. CDR3 nucleotide sequence: TGTGCCAGCAGTGCCGGAGGTCGCTCCGTCGGGGATAGTGAAAAACTGTTTTTT. Translation: CASSAGGRSVGDSEKLFF.

The rearrangement joins TRBV29-1 to TRBJ2-3; D may match TRBD1 or TRBD2 (7 bases each). There are 13 residues in the CDR3. Germline V gene lookup returns CDR1 SQVTM and CDR2 ANQGSEA. V shed 7 bases and J shed 6 bases, with 17 bases lying between them. The CDR3 loop is CSGEGATGDTQYF. The CDR3 nucleotides are TGCAGCGGGGAGGGGGCAACCGGGGATACGCAGTATTTT.

The chain couples TRBV3-1 (or the pseudogene TRBV3-2) to TRBJ2-1; D uncertain. V shed 1 base and J shed 6 bases, with 10 bases lying between them. The CDR3 contains 14 residues. Germline assignment: CDR1 LGHDT and CDR2 YNNKEL (reference sequence). CDR3 bases: TGTGCCAGCAGCCAAGGCACACTTACCAATGAGCAGTTCTTC. It yields the protein CASSQGTLTNEQFF.

The chain links TRBV2 to TRBJ1-1, with D hard to call. The CDR3 is 11 residues long. The V end lost 1 base, the J end lost 3 bases, and 0 bases lay between the germline ends. CDR1 and CDR2 (germline): SNHLY, FYNNEI. The CDR3 region is CASSEDTEAFF. The DNA for the CDR3 is TGTGCCAGCAGTGAAGACACTGAAGCTTTCTTT.

The V call is TRBV12-5, the J call TRBJ2-3, with 7 bases lining up with TRBD1. CDR3 length equals 14 residues. The V gene's germline CDR1 is LGHNT and CDR2 FRNRAP. The V segment lost 7 bases and the J segment 2 bases; nucleotides outside the gene matches: 6. The CDR3 is CASALQGITDTQYF. Here the CDR3 DNA reads TGTGCTAGTGCCTTACAGGGGATCACAGATACGCAGTATTTT.

The chain links TRBV7-9 to TRBJ1-5, with D perhaps matching TRBD1 (6 bases). The V and J ends lost 5 bases and 4 bases respectively, with 12 bases between them. Germline V gene sequence: CDR1 SEHNR, CDR2 FQNEAQ (reference sequence). This CDR3 comprises 14 residues. CDR3 nucleotides: TGTGCCAGCAGCCCCGGGACACTTAATCAGCCCCAGCATTTT. Its translation: CASSPGTLNQPQHF.

The rearrangement uses TRBV27 and TRBJ2-1, with a tentative D call TRBD2 (5 bases). The CDR3 totals 14 residues. The germline V gene encodes CDR1 MNHEY and CDR2 SMNVEV (reference sequence). Trimming took off 2 bases at V and 9 bases at J, with 14 bases between the two ends. CDR3 protein: CASSLRAPGSEQFF. CDR3 coding DNA: TGTGCCAGCAGTTTACGCGCTCCTGGGAGTGAGCAGTTCTTC.

The CDR3, as DNA: TGTGCCAGCAGTTTTGATTCGGGATCTGGCTACACCTTC. Its protein is CASSFDSGSGYTF. The chain employs TRBV12-3 or TRBV12-4 and TRBJ1-2; D call uncertain. CDR3 length: 13 residues. The V and J ends lost 3 bases and 7 bases respectively, with 12 bases between them.

This clone was detected once. J is TRBJ1-1 and V is TRBV18, with D possibly being TRBD1 (5 bases). V was pared by 5 bases and J by 1 base, with 17 bases between. Germline V gives CDR1 KGHSH, CDR2 LQKENI. The CDR3 has 16 residues. CDR3 bases: TGTGCCAGCTCAACCGGGTCGCCGAGGGGGAACACTGAAGCTTTCTTT. Protein sequence: CASSTGSPRGNTEAFF.

The rearrangement joins TRBV6-5 to TRBJ1-1; TRBD1 matches at 8 bases. CDR3 length: 12 residues. After removal of 11 bases from V and 6 bases from J, the junction contained 8 bases not matched to a gene. Germline-derived CDR1 and CDR2 are MNHEY and SVGAGI. CDR3: CASRTGTPEAFF. CDR3 nucleotides: TGTGCCTCCCGGACAGGGACCCCTGAAGCTTTCTTT.

In its sample, this clone was seen once. This sequence joins TRBV10-3 and TRBJ1-3; D is unclear. The CDR3 loop spans 17 amino acids. CDR1 ENHRY and CDR2 SYGVKD come from the germline V gene. V was shortened by 4 bases and J by 0 bases, with 16 bases between the two germline ends. Written as DNA, the CDR3 is TGTGCCATCAGTGTCCTTCCGGGCGAAAACTCTGGAAACACCATATATTTT. Its translation: CAISVLPGENSGNTIYF.

The chain employs TRBV5-1 and TRBJ2-1; TRBD2 is a possible D gene (6 bases). The CDR3 loop spans 15 amino acids. Germline CDR1 is SGHRS and CDR2 is YFSETQ. V lost 0 bases and J 9 bases, leaving 16 bases between the germline ends. The chain's CDR3 is CASSLDTGLRPEQFF. CDR3 DNA: TGCGCCAGCAGCTTGGATACGGGACTCCGCCCTGAGCAGTTCTTC.

This chain joins TRBV5-1 and TRBJ2-3; D not certain. The V and J ends lost 0 bases and 6 bases respectively, with 8 bases between them. Germline assignment: CDR1 SGHRS and CDR2 YFSETQ. The CDR3 spans 13 residues. CDR3 nucleotides: TGCGCCAGCAGCTTGGGATTTGAGGATACGCAGTATTTT. Protein sequence: CASSLGFEDTQYF.